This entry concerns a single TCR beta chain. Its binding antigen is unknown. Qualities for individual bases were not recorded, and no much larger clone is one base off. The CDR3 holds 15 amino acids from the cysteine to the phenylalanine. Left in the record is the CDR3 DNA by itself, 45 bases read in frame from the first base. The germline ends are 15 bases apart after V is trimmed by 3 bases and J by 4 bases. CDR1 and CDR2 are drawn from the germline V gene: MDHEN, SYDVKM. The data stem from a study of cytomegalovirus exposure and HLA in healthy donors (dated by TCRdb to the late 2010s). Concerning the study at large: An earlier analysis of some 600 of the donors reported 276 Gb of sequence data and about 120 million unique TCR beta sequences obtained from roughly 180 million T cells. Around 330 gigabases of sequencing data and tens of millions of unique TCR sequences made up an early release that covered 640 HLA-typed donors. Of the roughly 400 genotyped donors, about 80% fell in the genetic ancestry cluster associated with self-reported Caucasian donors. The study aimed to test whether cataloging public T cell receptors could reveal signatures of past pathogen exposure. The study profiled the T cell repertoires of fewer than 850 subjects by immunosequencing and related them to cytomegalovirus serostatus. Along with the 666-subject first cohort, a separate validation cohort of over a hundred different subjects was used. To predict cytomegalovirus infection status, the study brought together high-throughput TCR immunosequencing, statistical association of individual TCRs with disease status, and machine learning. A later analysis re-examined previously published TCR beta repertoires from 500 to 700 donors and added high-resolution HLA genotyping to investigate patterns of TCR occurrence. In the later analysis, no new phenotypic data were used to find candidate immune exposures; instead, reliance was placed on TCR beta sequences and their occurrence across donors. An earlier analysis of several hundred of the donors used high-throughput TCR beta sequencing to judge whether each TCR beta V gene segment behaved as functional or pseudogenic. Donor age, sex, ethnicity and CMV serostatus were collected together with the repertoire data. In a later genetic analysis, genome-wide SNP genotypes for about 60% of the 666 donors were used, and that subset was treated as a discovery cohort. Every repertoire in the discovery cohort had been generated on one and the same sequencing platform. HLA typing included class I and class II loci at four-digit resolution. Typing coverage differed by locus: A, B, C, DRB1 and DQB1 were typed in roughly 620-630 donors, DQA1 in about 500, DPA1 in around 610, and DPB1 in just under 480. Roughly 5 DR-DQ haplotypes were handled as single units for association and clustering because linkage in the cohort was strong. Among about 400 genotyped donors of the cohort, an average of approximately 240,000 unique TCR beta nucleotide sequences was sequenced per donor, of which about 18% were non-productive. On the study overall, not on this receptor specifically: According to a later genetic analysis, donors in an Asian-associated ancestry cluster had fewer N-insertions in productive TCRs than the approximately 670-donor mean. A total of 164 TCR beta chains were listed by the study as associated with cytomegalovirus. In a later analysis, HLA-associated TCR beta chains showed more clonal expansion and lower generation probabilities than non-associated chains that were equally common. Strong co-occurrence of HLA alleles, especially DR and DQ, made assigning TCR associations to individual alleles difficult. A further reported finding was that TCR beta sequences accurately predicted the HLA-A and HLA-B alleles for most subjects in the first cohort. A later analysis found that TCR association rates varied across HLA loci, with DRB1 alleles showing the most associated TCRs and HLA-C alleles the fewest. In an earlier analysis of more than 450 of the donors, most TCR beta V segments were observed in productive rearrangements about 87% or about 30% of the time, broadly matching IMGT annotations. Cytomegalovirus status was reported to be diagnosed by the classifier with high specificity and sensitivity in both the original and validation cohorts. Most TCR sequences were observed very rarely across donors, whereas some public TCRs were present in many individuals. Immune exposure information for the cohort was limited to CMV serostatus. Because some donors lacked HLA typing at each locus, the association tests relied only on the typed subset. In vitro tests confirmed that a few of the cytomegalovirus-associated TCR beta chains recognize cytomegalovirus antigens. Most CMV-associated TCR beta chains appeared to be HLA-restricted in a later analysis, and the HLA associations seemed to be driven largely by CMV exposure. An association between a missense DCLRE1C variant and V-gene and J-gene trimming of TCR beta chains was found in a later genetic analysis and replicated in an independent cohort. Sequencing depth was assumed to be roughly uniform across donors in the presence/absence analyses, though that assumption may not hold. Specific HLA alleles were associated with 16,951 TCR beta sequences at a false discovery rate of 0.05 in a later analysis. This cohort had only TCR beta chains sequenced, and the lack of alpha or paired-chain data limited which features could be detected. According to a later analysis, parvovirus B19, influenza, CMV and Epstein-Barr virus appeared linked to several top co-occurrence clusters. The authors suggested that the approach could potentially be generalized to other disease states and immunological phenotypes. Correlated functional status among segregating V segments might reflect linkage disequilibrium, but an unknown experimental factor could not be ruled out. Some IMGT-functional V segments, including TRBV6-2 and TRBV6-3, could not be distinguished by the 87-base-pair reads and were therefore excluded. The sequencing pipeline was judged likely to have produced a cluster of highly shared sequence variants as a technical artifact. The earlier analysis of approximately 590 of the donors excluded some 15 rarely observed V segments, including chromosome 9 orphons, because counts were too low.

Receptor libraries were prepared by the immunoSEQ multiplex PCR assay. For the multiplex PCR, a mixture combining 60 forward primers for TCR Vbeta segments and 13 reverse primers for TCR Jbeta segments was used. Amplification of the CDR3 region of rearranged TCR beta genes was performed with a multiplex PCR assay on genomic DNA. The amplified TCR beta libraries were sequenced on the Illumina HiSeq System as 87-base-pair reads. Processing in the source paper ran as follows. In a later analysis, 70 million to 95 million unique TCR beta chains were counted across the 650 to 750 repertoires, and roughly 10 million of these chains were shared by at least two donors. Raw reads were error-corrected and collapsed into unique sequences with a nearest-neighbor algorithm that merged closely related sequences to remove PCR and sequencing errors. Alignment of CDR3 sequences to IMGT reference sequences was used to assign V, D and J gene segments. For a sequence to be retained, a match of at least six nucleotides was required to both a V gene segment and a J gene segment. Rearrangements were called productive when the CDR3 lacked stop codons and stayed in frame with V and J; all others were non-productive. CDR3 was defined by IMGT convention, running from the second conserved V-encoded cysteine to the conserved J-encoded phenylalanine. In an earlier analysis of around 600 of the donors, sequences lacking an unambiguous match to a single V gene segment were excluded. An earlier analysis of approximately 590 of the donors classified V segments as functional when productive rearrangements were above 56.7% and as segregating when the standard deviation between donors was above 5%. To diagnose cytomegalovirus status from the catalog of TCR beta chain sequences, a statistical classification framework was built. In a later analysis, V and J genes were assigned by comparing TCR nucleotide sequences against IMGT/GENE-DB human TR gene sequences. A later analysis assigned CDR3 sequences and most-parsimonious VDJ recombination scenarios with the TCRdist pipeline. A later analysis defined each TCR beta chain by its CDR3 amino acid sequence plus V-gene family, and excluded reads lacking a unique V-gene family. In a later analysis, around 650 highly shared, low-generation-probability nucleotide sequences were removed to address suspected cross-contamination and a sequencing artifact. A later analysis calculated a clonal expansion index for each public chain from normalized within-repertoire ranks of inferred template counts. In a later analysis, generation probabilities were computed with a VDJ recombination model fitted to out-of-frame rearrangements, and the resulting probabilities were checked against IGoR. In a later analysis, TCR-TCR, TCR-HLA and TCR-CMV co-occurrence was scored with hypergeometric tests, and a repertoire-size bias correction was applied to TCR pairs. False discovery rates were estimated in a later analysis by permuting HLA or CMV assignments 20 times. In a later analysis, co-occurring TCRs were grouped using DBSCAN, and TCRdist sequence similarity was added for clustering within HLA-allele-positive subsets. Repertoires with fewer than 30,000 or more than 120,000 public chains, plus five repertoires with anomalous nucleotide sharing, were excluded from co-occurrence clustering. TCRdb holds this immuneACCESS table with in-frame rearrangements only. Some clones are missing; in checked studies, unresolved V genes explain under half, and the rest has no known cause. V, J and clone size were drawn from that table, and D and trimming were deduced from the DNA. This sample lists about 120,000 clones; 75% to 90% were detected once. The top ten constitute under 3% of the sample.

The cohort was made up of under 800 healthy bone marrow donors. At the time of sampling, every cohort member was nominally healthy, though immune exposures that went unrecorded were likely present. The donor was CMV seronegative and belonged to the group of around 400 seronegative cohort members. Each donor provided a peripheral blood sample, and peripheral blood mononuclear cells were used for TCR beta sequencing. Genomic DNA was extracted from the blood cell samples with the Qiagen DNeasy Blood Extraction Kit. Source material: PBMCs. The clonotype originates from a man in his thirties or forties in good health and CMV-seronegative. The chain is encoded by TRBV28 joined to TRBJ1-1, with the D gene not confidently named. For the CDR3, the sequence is CASSLVSVSGTEAFF. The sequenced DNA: TGTGCCAGCAGTTTGGTTTCCGTGTCCGGCACTGAAGCTTTCTTT.